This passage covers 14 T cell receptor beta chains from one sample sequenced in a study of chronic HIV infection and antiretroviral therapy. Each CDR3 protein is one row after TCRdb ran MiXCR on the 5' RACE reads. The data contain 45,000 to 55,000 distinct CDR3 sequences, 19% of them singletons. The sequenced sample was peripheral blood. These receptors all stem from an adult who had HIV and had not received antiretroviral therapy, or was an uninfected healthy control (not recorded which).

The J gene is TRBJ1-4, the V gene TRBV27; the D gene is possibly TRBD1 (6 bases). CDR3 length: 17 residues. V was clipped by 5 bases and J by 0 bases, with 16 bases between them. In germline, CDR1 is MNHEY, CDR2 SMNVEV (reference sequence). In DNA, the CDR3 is TGTGCCAGCAGTCTTACAGGGCCCGATGCAACTAATGAAAAACTGTTTTTT. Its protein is CASSLTGPDATNEKLFF. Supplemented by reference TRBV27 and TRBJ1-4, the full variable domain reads EAQVTQNPRYLITVTGKKLTVTCSQNMNHEYMSWYRQDPGLGLRQIYYSMNVEVTDKGDVPEGYKVSRKEKRNFPLILESPSPNQTSLYFCASSLTGPDATNEKLFFGSGTQLSVL.

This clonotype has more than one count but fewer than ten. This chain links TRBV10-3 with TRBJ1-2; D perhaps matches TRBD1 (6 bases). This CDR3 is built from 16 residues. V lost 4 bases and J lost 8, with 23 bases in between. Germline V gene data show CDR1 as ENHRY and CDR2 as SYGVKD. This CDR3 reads CAISGQEGLRAAGYTF. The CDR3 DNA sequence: TGTGCCATCAGTGGACAGGAAGGGCTTCGTGCTGCGGGCTACACCTTC.

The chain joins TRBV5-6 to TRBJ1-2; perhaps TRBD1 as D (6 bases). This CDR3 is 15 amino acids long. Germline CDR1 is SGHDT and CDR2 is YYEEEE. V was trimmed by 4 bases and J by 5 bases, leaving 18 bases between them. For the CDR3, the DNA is TGTGCCAGCAGCGGGACACGGACGAGACTTTATGGCTACACCTTC. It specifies CASSGTRTRLYGYTF.

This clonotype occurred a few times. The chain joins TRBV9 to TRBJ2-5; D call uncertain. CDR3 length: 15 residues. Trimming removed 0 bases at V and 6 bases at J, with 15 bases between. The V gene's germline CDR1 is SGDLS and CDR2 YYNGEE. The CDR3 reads CASSVEARSLQTQYF. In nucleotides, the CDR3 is TGTGCCAGCAGCGTAGAGGCCCGCTCCTTACAGACCCAGTACTTC.

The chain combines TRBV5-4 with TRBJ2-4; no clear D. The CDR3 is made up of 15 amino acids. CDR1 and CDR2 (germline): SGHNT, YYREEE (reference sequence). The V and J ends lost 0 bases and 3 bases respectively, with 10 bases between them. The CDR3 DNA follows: TGTGCCAGCAGCTTGGATGGGGATGTCAAAAACATTCAGTACTTC. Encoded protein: CASSLDGDVKNIQYF.

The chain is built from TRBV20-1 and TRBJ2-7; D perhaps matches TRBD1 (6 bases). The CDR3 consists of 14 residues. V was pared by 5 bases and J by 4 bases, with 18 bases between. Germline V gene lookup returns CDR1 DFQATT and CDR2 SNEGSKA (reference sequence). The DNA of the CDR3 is TGCAGTGCTTTCACCGCGCAGGGGACATACGAGCAGTACTTC. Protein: CSAFTAQGTYEQYF.

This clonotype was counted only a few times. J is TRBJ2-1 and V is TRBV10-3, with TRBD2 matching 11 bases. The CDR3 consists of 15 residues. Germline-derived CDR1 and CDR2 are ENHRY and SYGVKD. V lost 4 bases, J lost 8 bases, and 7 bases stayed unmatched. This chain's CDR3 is CAISGGTSGGDEQFF. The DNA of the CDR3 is TGTGCCATCAGTGGGGGGACTAGCGGAGGGGATGAGCAGTTCTTC.

CDR3 DNA sequence: TGTGCCAGCAGTCTAAGCAGTCACCATCAGCCCCAGCATTTT. Its protein is CASSLSSHHQPQHF. The chain employs TRBV2 and TRBJ1-5; D unclear. The germline V gene encodes CDR1 SNHLY and CDR2 FYNNEI. Trimming stripped 5 bases from V and 5 bases from J, with 13 bases between. This CDR3 region has 14 residues.

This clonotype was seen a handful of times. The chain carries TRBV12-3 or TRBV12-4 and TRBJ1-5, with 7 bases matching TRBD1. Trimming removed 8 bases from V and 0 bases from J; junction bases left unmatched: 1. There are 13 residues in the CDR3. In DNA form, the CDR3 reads TGTGCCAGCCAGGGGGATAGCAATCAGCCCCAGCATTTT. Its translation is CASQGDSNQPQHF.

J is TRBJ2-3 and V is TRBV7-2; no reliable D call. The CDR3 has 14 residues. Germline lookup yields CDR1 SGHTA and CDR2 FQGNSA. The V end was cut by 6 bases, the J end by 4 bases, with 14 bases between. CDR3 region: CASSYLGSPDTQYF. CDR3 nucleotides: TGTGCCAGCAGTTACCTGGGGTCCCCAGATACGCAGTATTTT. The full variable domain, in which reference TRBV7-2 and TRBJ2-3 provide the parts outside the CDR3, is GAGVSQSPSNKVTEKGKDVELRCDPISGHTALYWYRQSLGQGLEFLIYFQGNSAPDKSGLPSDRFSAERTGGSVSTLTIQRTQQEDSAVYLCASSYLGSPDTQYFGPGTRLTVL.

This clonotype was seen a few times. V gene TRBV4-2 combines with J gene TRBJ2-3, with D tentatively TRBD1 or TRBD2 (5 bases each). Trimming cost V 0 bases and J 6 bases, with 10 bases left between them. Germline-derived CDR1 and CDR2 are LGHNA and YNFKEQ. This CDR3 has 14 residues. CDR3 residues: CASSQDRGIDTQYF. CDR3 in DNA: TGTGCCAGCAGCCAAGATCGGGGCATTGATACGCAGTATTTT.

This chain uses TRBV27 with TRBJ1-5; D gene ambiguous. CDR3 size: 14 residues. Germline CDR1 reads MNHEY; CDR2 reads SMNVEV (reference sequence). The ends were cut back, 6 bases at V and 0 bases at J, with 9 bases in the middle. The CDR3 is CASSNSYSNQPQHF. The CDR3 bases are TGTGCCAGCAGCAACAGTTATAGCAATCAGCCCCAGCATTTT.

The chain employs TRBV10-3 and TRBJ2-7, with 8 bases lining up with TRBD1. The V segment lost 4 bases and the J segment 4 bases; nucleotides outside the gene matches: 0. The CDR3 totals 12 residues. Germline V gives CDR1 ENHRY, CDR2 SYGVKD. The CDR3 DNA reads TGTGCCATCAGTGGGACAGGGTACGAGCAGTACTTC. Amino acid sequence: CAISGTGYEQYF.

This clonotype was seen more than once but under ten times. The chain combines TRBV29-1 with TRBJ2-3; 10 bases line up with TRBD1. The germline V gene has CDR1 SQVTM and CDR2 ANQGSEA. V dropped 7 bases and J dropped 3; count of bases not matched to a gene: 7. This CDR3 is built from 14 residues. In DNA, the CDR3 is TGCAGCGCCCGGACAGGGGGGTTTACAGATACGCAGTATTTT. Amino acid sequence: CSARTGGFTDTQYF.